This TCR beta chain comes out of a study of blood T cell repertoires in COVID-19. Study-wide background: COVID-19 samples, acute and convalescent, were from the United States, Italy and Spain.

Ages ranged from about 18 to 100 years, with residence in 24 US areas. Original analysis: Reference gene primer amplification gave nucleated cell count estimates. Sequencing was performed with immunoSEQ multiplex PCR; in TCRdb, only in-frame clones are kept and a portion is missing. V and J calls plus clone size are reproduced from that table; the DNA served to infer D and trimming. The table shows around 180,000 clones, with around 80% occurring only once. This CDR3 is built from 14 residues. From germline, CDR1 is SNHLY and CDR2 FYNNEI. V was clipped by 0 bases and J by 8 bases, with 8 bases between them.

What was sequenced was PBMCs or T cells enriched from blood (not recorded which). The receptor's source is a woman aged 45-65 years with acute COVID-19. V and J are TRBV2 and TRBJ1-6; the D is unclear. The CDR3 DNA is TGTGCCAGCAGTGAAGCGAGAATGCATTCACCCCTCCACTTT. Encoded protein: CASSEARMHSPLHF.